A selection of T cell receptor beta chains follows, all from one sample in a study of cytomegalovirus exposure and HLA in healthy donors. TCRdb keeps only in-frame clones here, not all; method: immunoSEQ multiplex PCR. In the table there are about 150,000 clones, around three quarters of which are singletons. The source material was PBMCs. The receptors here all came from a man aged 25 to 40 in good health. Each CDR3 is given with its conserved first and last residue. The D gene is left open where the match is weak. Size tells how often a clone was seen (once, few, many) or the class of an expanded clone, and some rows leave it out.

TRBV9	TRBJ2-3	TRBD2	-	TGTGCCAGCAGCGTAGGAGCGGGGCAGAGTACTAGCACAGATACGCAGTATTTT	CASSVGAGQSTSTDTQYF
TRBV25-1	TRBJ2-7	-	-	TGTGCCAGCAGTTCTCCGATTGGAGGGCCGGACTTC	CASSSPIGGPDF
TRBV7-9	TRBJ2-1	TRBD2	-	TGTGCCAGCAGCCCGAGCGCTAGCGGGAGAAATGAGCAGTTCTTC	CASSPSASGRNEQFF
TRBV7-9	TRBJ2-2	-	-	TGTGCCAGCAGCTTGGGGCGGAACACCGGGGAGCTGTTTTTT	CASSLGRNTGELFF
TRBV19	TRBJ2-7	-	-	TGTGCCACCTCAAAGGACGGCAGGGGTGTCTACGAGCAGTACTTC	CATSKDGRGVYEQYF
TRBV5-4	TRBJ2-7	-	-	TGTGCCAGCAGCTCCCACCTCCAGTCCCCTTTGGACGAGCAGTACTTC	CASSSHLQSPLDEQYF
TRBV7-9	TRBJ2-2	-	-	TGTTCCAGCAGCTTAGTTCTGGGACACGCTCTAGTCGGGGAGCTGTTTTTT	CSSSLVLGHALVGELFF
TRBV5-4	TRBJ2-7	-	-	TGTGCCAGCAGCTCCTGGACTGCTCCCTACGAGCAGTACTTC	CASSSWTAPYEQYF
TRBV9	TRBJ1-4	-	-	TGTGCCAGCAGTCCACGGGAGGGAGAAAAACTGTTTTTT	CASSPREGEKLFF
TRBV9	TRBJ1-4	-	-	TGTGCCAGCGGGCGGGGGGCGGCGAAAACTAATGAAAAACTGTTTTTT	CASGRGAAKTNEKLFF
TRBV29-1	TRBJ2-3	-	-	TGCAGCGTCCGACGGACTACCCAGAGCACAGATACGCAGTATTTT	CSVRRTTQSTDTQYF
TRBV7-8	TRBJ1-3	-	-	TGTGCCAGCAGCTTAGTTTCAGGAGGGCTAGGAAACACCATATATTTT	CASSLVSGGLGNTIYF
TRBV13	TRBJ1-2	-	-	TGTGCCAGCGGCGGGGAGGGGAGCTATGGCTACACCTTC	CASGGEGSYGYTF
TRBV7-9	TRBJ2-1	TRBD2	-	TGTGCCAGCAGCGACATAGCGGGAGGCAACTACAATGAGCAGTTCTTC	CASSDIAGGNYNEQFF
TRBV9	TRBJ1-4	-	-	TGTGCCAGCAGCGTAGTCCCTTTGGCAGGGGATGAAAAACTGTTTTTT	CASSVVPLAGDEKLFF
TRBV27	TRBJ1-2	-	-	TGTGCCAGCAGCCCACACGACGGGGGCTATGGCTACACCTTC	CASSPHDGGYGYTF
TRBV10-3	TRBJ1-2	-	few	TGTGCCATCACCTCAGGACCTGGAGGACGCGACTATGGCTACACCTTC	CAITSGPGGRDYGYTF
TRBV7-6	TRBJ2-7	TRBD2	-	TGTGCCAGCAGCTTAGGGACTAGCGGCTCCTACGAGCAGTACTTC	CASSLGTSGSYEQYF
TRBV25-1	TRBJ1-2	-	once	TGTGCCAGCTGGGGTGAGGTGGGGGACTCCGGCTATGGCTACACCTTC	CASWGEVGDSGYGYTF
TRBV2	TRBJ1-5	TRBD1	few	TGTGCCAGCAGTGAATGGACAGGGTTGTATCAGCCCCAGCATTTT	CASSEWTGLYQPQHF
TRBV5-5	TRBJ2-7	-	-	TGTGCCAGCAGCCCCCGAGACCCTAGGTACGAGCAGTACTTC	CASSPRDPRYEQYF
TRBV28	TRBJ1-2	-	-	TGTGCCAGCAGCCCCGCGGGTTCCTTGAGGGATGGCTACACCTTC	CASSPAGSLRDGYTF
TRBV12-5	TRBJ1-1	TRBD1	-	TGTGCTAGTGGTTTGGTCACCAATGACAGGGGACTTCTGAACACTGAAGCTTTCTTT	CASGLVTNDRGLLNTEAFF
TRBV4-1	TRBJ2-1	TRBD2	-	TGCGCCAGCAGCCAAGATCCCGGGACTAGCGGGAGCTCCTACAATGAGCAGTTCTTC	CASSQDPGTSGSSYNEQFF
TRBV11-2	TRBJ1-6	TRBD1	-	TGTGCCAGCAGTTTACAGGGGCAATCAGGAGATTCACCCCTCCACTTT	CASSLQGQSGDSPLHF
TRBV4-2	TRBJ2-1	TRBD2	-	TGTGCCAGCAGCCCCGGGGACTACAGGCACAATGAGCAGTTCTTC	CASSPGDYRHNEQFF
TRBV28	TRBJ2-5	-	-	TGTGCCAGCAGTCGAGAGACCCAGTACTTC	CASSRETQYF
TRBV29-1	TRBJ2-2	TRBD1	-	TGCAGCGTCGCCACAGGGGGTAAGGCCGGGGAGCTGTTTTTT	CSVATGGKAGELFF
TRBV7-6	TRBJ2-1	TRBD1	few	TGTGCCAGCAGCTTAGGGGGACAGGGCAACAATGAGCAGTTCTTC	CASSLGGQGNNEQFF
TRBV27	TRBJ2-2	-	-	TGTGCCAGCAGTTTATCCACTAACACCGGGGAGCTGTTTTTT	CASSLSTNTGELFF
TRBV19	TRBJ2-3	-	-	TGTGCCAGTAGTATCTCCAGGGAAACAGATACGCAGTATTTT	CASSISRETDTQYF
TRBV7-9	TRBJ2-7	-	-	TGTGCCAGCAGTAGCACAGGACTAAGCTCCTACGAGCAGTACTTC	CASSSTGLSSYEQYF
TRBV19	TRBJ1-2	-	-	TGTGCCAGTAGTAGGGCCACATCAATCTATGGCTACACCTTC	CASSRATSIYGYTF
TRBV4-1	TRBJ2-7	TRBD2	-	TGCGCCAGCAGCCAGGGGACTAGCGGGAGGGCCGACGAGCAGTACTTC	CASSQGTSGRADEQYF
TRBV7-2	TRBJ2-5	TRBD2	-	TGTGCCAGCAGCTTAGGTTGGGCTAGCGGGAGGATCCAAGAGACCCAGTACTTC	CASSLGWASGRIQETQYF
TRBV5-5	TRBJ2-1	TRBD2	few	TGTGCCAGCAGCTTGGTCGTGGCTAGCGGGAGTATAGTTGAGCAGTTCTTC	CASSLVVASGSIVEQFF
TRBV28	TRBJ2-7	TRBD2	few	TGTGCCAGCAGGGCCCCGGGAGGAAGATCCGAGCAGTACTTC	CASRAPGGRSEQYF
TRBV6-5	TRBJ1-2	-	-	TGTGCCAGCAGTTACCTCTCGGGGGACTATGGCTACACCTTC	CASSYLSGDYGYTF
TRBV7-2	TRBJ2-1	TRBD2	once	TGTGCCAGCAGCTTAGTGGCTAGCGGGAAGATCTATGAGCAGTTCTTC	CASSLVASGKIYEQFF
TRBV6-5	TRBJ1-2	TRBD1	-	TGTGCCAGCAGTTACGACAGGGGGCCGAATTGGTCCGGCTACACCTTC	CASSYDRGPNWSGYTF
TRBV30	TRBJ2-1	-	-	TGTGCCTGGAGTAACGGGATGAATGAGCAGTTCTTC	CAWSNGMNEQFF
TRBV14	TRBJ1-5	-	-	TGTGCCAGCAGCCAAGCAGGAAAAGGCAATCAGCCCCAGCATTTT	CASSQAGKGNQPQHF
TRBV28	TRBJ1-5	TRBD1	-	TGTGCCAGCAGTAACCGGGACAGATATTATAGCAATCAGCCCCAGCATTTT	CASSNRDRYYSNQPQHF
TRBV7-8	TRBJ1-1	-	-	TGTGCCAGCAGCTTAGCGGGCCAGGGTGGTCTTGGCGCTGAAGCTTTCTTT	CASSLAGQGGLGAEAFF
TRBV28	TRBJ1-5	TRBD1	-	TGTGCCAGCAAAAAGGGGACAGGGAGGCGCAATCAGCCCCAGCATTTT	CASKKGTGRRNQPQHF
TRBV6-1	TRBJ1-1	-	few	TGTGCCAGCAGTGCGACCGCGGGCAACACTGAAGCTTTCTTT	CASSATAGNTEAFF
TRBV5-1	TRBJ2-3	-	-	TGCGCCAGCAGCTTGGCTGGGGGGAGCACAGATACGCAGTATTTT	CASSLAGGSTDTQYF
TRBV5-1	TRBJ2-7	-	once	TGCGCCAGCAGCTTGTCAGGGGCCGGAGAGTACTTC	CASSLSGAGEYF
TRBV18	TRBJ2-7	-	-	TGTGCCAGCTCACAACGGGACTCTTCCCACCACGAGCAGTACTTC	CASSQRDSSHHEQYF
TRBV6-5	TRBJ1-2	-	-	TGTGCCAGCAGTTACGGGGGCGCCTCCACCTTC	CASSYGGASTF
TRBV6-5	TRBJ2-7	TRBD2	-	TGTGCCAGCAGCCACAAAGCGGGAGGCCCCGAGCAGTACTTC	CASSHKAGGPEQYF
TRBV5-5	TRBJ2-7	TRBD1	few	TGTGCCAGCAGCCCCGGGACAGGGGGATACGAGCAGTACTTC	CASSPGTGGYEQYF
TRBV21-1	TRBJ1-2	-	-	TGTGCCAGCAGCTCCGGTGGTCGTGGGACAGGGGTAACCTTC	CASSSGGRGTGVTF
TRBV27	TRBJ2-2	-	-	TGTGCCAGCAGTTCGATCCCAGGGAGGTGGGCGAACACCGGGGAGCTGTTTTTT	CASSSIPGRWANTGELFF
TRBV5-1	TRBJ1-1	TRBD1	-	TGCGCCAGCAGCGGAGGGACAGGTACGGGGTCTGAAGCTTTCTTT	CASSGGTGTGSEAFF
TRBV18	TRBJ2-5	-	-	TGTGCCAGCTCACCACCGACGGGCAGGGGTTTAGAGACCCAGTACTTC	CASSPPTGRGLETQYF
TRBV28	TRBJ2-7	TRBD1	-	TGTGCCAGCAGTTCCTCGGGACAGGGGGCGAGGGAGCAGTACTTC	CASSSSGQGAREQYF
TRBV28	TRBJ2-7	TRBD2	-	TGTGCCAGCAGTTCCGGGGTAGCGGGAGCCTACGAGCAGTACTTC	CASSSGVAGAYEQYF
TRBV19	TRBJ1-5	-	-	TGTGCCAGTAGTATTGACCAGGGGAATCAGCCCCAGCATTTT	CASSIDQGNQPQHF
TRBV19	TRBJ1-2	-	-	TGTGCCAGTTCCCAGGGGACGGGGTATGGCTACACCTTC	CASSQGTGYGYTF